This is a list of T cell receptor beta chains from one sample in a study of blood T cell repertoires in COVID-19. Here immunoSEQ multiplex PCR was the method, and the copy in TCRdb shows in-frame clones only, minus some. The sample lists more than 20,000 clones, around 91% occurring once. Material for sequencing was peripheral blood. Receptors originate from a man in his 70s with acute or convalescent COVID-19. Both conserved end residues are part of each CDR3. The D gene is left open where the match is weak. Clone sizes are given selectively: once, few, many, or a class where the clone is expanded.

v_gene	d_gene	j_gene	abundance	CDR3nt	CDR3aa
TRBV29-1	TRBD2	TRBJ2-7	NA	TGCAGCGTATTTACCGGGACTAGCGGGATAGAGCAGTACTTC	CSVFTGTSGIEQYF
TRBV4-2	TRBD2	TRBJ2-7	NA	TGTGCCAGCAGCCAGGCTAGCGGACCCCTCTCCTACGAGCAGTACTTC	CASSQASGPLSYEQYF
TRBV2	TRBD1	TRBJ1-3	NA	TGTGCCAGCAGCGGGACAGTTGCTACTGGAAACACCATATATTTT	CASSGTVATGNTIYF
TRBV19	TRBD1	TRBJ1-4	NA	TGTGCCAGTAGGACAGGGGGGACTAATGAAAAACTGTTTTTT	CASRTGGTNEKLFF
TRBV6-1	NA	TRBJ1-1	NA	TGTGCCAGCAGTGAAGCGGCAGGGGTCGGGAACACTGAAGCTTTCTTT	CASSEAAGVGNTEAFF
TRBV6-5	NA	TRBJ2-7	NA	TGTGCCGGAGGGGAGGGGGTCAGGGAGCAGTACTTC	CAGGEGVREQYF
TRBV29-1	TRBD2	TRBJ2-3	NA	TGCAGCGTTGCCATATTACTAGCGGGGCTCACAGATACGCAGTATTTT	CSVAILLAGLTDTQYF
TRBV18	TRBD1	TRBJ2-1	NA	TGTGCCAGCTCTCTCGGGACAGGGGGCGCGGATGAGCAGTTCTTC	CASSLGTGGADEQFF
TRBV7-6	TRBD2	TRBJ2-1	NA	TGTGCCAGCAGCCGCTCGGCGGGAGCTGAGCAGTTCTTC	CASSRSAGAEQFF
TRBV24-1	TRBD2	TRBJ2-3	NA	TGTGCCACCAGTGGAGGCGGGAGGGATACGCAGTATTTT	CATSGGGRDTQYF
TRBV9	NA	TRBJ2-2	once	TGTGCCAGCTCCGGGAGATCCGGGACCGGGGAGCTGTTTTTT	CASSGRSGTGELFF
TRBV25-1	NA	TRBJ2-5	NA	TGTGCCAGCACCCGACCGGGGGAAGAGACCCAGTACTTC	CASTRPGEETQYF
TRBV6-7	TRBD1	TRBJ2-6	NA	TGTGCCAGCAGCGGGACAGGGGATTACTCTGGGGCCAACGTCCTGACTTTC	CASSGTGDYSGANVLTF
TRBV14	TRBD2	TRBJ2-5	NA	TGTGCCAGCAGCCTTAACCTCCCCAGCGGGAGGCCCCAAGAGACCCAGTACTTC	CASSLNLPSGRPQETQYF
TRBV5-6	NA	TRBJ2-7	NA	TGTGCCAGCAGCTTGCACCCGGCTAGCGCCTTCCACGAGCAGTACTTC	CASSLHPASAFHEQYF
TRBV12-3/TRBV12-4	TRBD2	TRBJ2-3	NA	TGTGCCAGCAACCTAGCGGTCACAGATACGCAGTATTTT	CASNLAVTDTQYF
TRBV7-9	NA	TRBJ2-7	NA	TGTGCCAGCAGCTTTGGGGGGATCTCCTACGAGCAGTACTTC	CASSFGGISYEQYF
TRBV9	TRBD2	TRBJ2-1	once	TGTGCCAGCAGCGTGGTTAGCGGGAGGGGATACAATGAGCAGTTCTTC	CASSVVSGRGYNEQFF
TRBV28	TRBD2	TRBJ2-5	NA	TGTGCCAGCAGTTTATCCACTCCTAGCGGGGTCGGTGAGACCCAGTACTTC	CASSLSTPSGVGETQYF
TRBV9	NA	TRBJ2-6	once	TGTGCCAGCAGCGTAGCTAGTATAAGTTCTGGGGCCAACGTCCTGACTTTC	CASSVASISSGANVLTF
TRBV19	NA	TRBJ1-1	NA	TGTGCCAGTAAAGACCGGGACATTGAAGCTTTCTTT	CASKDRDIEAFF
TRBV6-6	NA	TRBJ2-7	NA	TGTGCCAGCCTCGACAGTTCCTACGAGCAGTACTTC	CASLDSSYEQYF
TRBV15	TRBD2	TRBJ2-7	NA	TGTGCCACCAGCAGAGATCGGCGGGGACTAGCGGGAGGCCTCCCCTACGAGCAGTACTTC	CATSRDRRGLAGGLPYEQYF
TRBV28	NA	TRBJ2-7	NA	TGTGCCAGCCGCCGGGGAGCAGGATCGGGAGAGCAGTACTTC	CASRRGAGSGEQYF
TRBV7-2	NA	TRBJ1-3	few	TGTGCCAGCAGCTTAGAGGGGAACAGTATGATCTCTGGAAACACCATATATTTT	CASSLEGNSMISGNTIYF
TRBV6-5	NA	TRBJ2-1	NA	TGTGCCAGCAGTATAAACAGATTTCTCTACAATGAGCAGTTCTTC	CASSINRFLYNEQFF
TRBV7-2	NA	TRBJ2-2	NA	TGTGCCAGCAGCTTCCTCCCGGGAGATTCGCTGTTTTTT	CASSFLPGDSLFF
TRBV29-1	NA	TRBJ2-7	NA	TGCAGCGTTGAAGAGAGGGCTACCTACGAGCAGTACTTC	CSVEERATYEQYF
TRBV28	TRBD2	TRBJ2-7	NA	TGTGCCAGCAGCCTACTAGCGGAGACCTACGAGCAGTACTTC	CASSLLAETYEQYF
TRBV9	NA	TRBJ1-4	NA	TGTGCCAGCAGCGTAGGAGGAGTTGGGAGTGAAAAACTGTTTTTT	CASSVGGVGSEKLFF
TRBV19	TRBD2	TRBJ2-1	NA	TGTGCCAGTACCAAGGGGACTAGCGGGCCCGAGCAGTTCTTC	CASTKGTSGPEQFF
TRBV9	TRBD2	TRBJ2-5	NA	TGTGCCAGCAGCGCGGCCGTGCTGCGGGAGAAAGAGACCCAGTACTTC	CASSAAVLREKETQYF
TRBV10-3	TRBD2	TRBJ2-2	NA	TGTGCCACCCTACAAAGCGGGAGACTAGGTACCGGGGAGCTGTTTTTT	CATLQSGRLGTGELFF
TRBV5-1	NA	TRBJ2-2	NA	TGCGCCAGCAGGTCCCGGGACTCAGGCACCGGGGAGCTGTTTTTT	CASRSRDSGTGELFF
TRBV2	TRBD1	TRBJ2-7	once	TGTGCCAGCCTCCGGGACAGTACCTACGAGCAGTACTTC	CASLRDSTYEQYF
TRBV14	TRBD1	TRBJ2-3	NA	TGTGCCAGCAGCCCACACAGGGGTAGCACAGATACGCAGTATTTT	CASSPHRGSTDTQYF
TRBV5-6	NA	TRBJ1-1	NA	TGTGCCAGCAGCTTGGCTCCGGACACTGAAGCTTTCTTT	CASSLAPDTEAFF
TRBV7-7	TRBD2	TRBJ2-5	NA	TGTGCCAGCAGTCGATCCCCGGGACTAGCGGGGGAGACCCAGTACTTC	CASSRSPGLAGETQYF
TRBV15	TRBD1	TRBJ1-1	NA	TGTGCCACCAGCAGAGGAGACAGGGGGGCCGAGGAAGCTTTCTTT	CATSRGDRGAEEAFF
TRBV3-1/TRBV3-2	TRBD1	TRBJ2-1	NA	TGTGCCAGCAGCCAAGGACAGGGTAGAGATGAGCAGTTCTTC	CASSQGQGRDEQFF
TRBV7-3	TRBD2	TRBJ2-3	NA	TGTGCCAGCAGCTTAGGACTAGCGGGATTGTCAGATACGCAGTATTTT	CASSLGLAGLSDTQYF
TRBV7-8	TRBD2	TRBJ2-1	NA	TGTGCCAGCAGCTTAGGACTAGCGGGAGGGGAGCAGTTCTTC	CASSLGLAGGEQFF
TRBV18	NA	TRBJ2-7	NA	TGTGCCAGCTCTCCCCCGGGGAGCTACGAGCAGTACTTC	CASSPPGSYEQYF
TRBV18	TRBD2	TRBJ2-5	NA	TGTGCCAGCTCAGAGCTAGCGGGAGGGGATGCTCAAGAGACCCAGTACTTC	CASSELAGGDAQETQYF
TRBV2	NA	TRBJ1-5	NA	TGTGCCAGCAGTGAACAGGGGTATGGGAATCAGCCCCAGCATTTT	CASSEQGYGNQPQHF
TRBV5-1	NA	TRBJ2-5	NA	TGCGCCAGCAGCTTCGGGGGAACAGGCGGAGAGACCCAGTACTTC	CASSFGGTGGETQYF
TRBV7-2	NA	TRBJ1-5	NA	TGTGCCAGCAGCTTAGCCCCAGGCCTTAGCAATCAGCCCCAGCATTTT	CASSLAPGLSNQPQHF
TRBV25-1	TRBD2	TRBJ2-2	NA	TGTGCCAGCAGTGAGGTAGCGGGAACCGGGGAGCTGTTTTTT	CASSEVAGTGELFF